The entry below gives a single T cell receptor beta chain sequence along with its context. This specimen belongs to a study of T cell changes during pregnancy in multiple sclerosis. Repertoires were generated with immunoSEQ multiplex PCR, while TCRdb's copy carries only in-frame clones and drops some. Among about 44,000 clones listed, roughly 87% were seen once. This CDR3 spans 16 amino acids. The V end lost 4 bases, the J end lost 1 base, and 14 bases lay between the germline ends. The germline V gene has CDR1 MNHEY and CDR2 SVGAGI. V usage is TRBV6-5 and J usage is TRBJ1-5; D gene uncertain. This specimen was CD4+ T cells from peripheral blood mononuclear cells, taken after pregnancy. This receptor was taken from a female donor with multiple sclerosis, enrolled in a pregnancy study. The CDR3 DNA sequence: TGTGCCAGCAGTTTAGACCCAAACGGGAGCAATCAGCCCCAGCATTTT. Amino acids: CASSLDPNGSNQPQHF.